This T cell receptor (beta chain) was recorded in a study of cytotoxic CD8 clonotypes in ibrutinib-treated CLL (dated by TCRdb to the early 2020s). Some background on the complete study: The cohort was composed of 10 to 11 relapsed/refractory and roughly 15 treatment-naive patients; IGHV unmutated status was identified in around 17 patients. Partial responses were observed in around 25 patients and complete responses in 2; after a median follow-up of around 68 months, remission was maintained in approximately 14 patients and progression was observed in roughly twelve. Response samples were obtained after a median of approximately twelve months of treatment, with a range of roughly 6 to 40 months. An average of about 250,000 productive templates and 94,082 productive rearrangements was obtained per sample. Of the 90 or so people in the trial, approximately 28 had longitudinal samples available. Cryopreserved peripheral blood mononuclear cells were collected before treatment, at response, and at either disease progression or sustained remission. All remission and progressive disease samples were collected while patients were still receiving ibrutinib. What the research found in general, with its limitations: Baseline clonality exceeded that of age-matched healthy donors and correlated strongly with circulating CD8+ T-cell counts. At ibrutinib response clonality went up, during sustained remission it held steady, and at progression it dropped back toward baseline. Sampling times were not matched between sustained-remission and progressing patients, and lymph node repertoires were not studied. Public clonotypes were rare and either shrank or stayed stable during treatment, and the rise in clonality at ibrutinib response reflected expansion of private clonotypes.

On a MiSeq, deep resolution sequencing aimed for a depth between 1 in 1 million and 1 in 200,000 T cells, with each clonotype covered approximately 10x on average. TCR beta libraries were generated with the immunoSEQ hsTCRB Kit. The published analysis was carried out like this. Data were analyzed with ImmunoSEQ Data Assistant and ImmunoSEQ Analyzer, with V, D and J genes assigned per IMGT definitions. Clonality was computed as one minus normalized Shannon entropy of productive rearrangement frequencies, ranging from 0 to 1. Only overrepresented clonotypes making up at least 0.05% of each patient's repertoire were included in the public clonotype analysis. Some twelve repertoires from age-matched healthy donors, obtained from immuneACCESS, served as clonality controls. Here the immuneACCESS table is served through TCRdb, limited to in-frame sequences with V and J called. Missing clones are a known gap in these copies; in checked studies unresolved V genes cover under half, and the rest lacks a known reason. The V and J calls and the clone size are those of that table, but D and trimming were determined from the DNA. In all, the sample holds some 130,000 clones, and about 76% of those were seen once. Around 5% of the sample is in the top ten clones.

In the paper's terms, the time point label means: approximately 25 months on ibrutinib. For TCR beta library preparation, roughly 2 micrograms of genomic DNA was extracted from cryopreserved PBMCs. Longitudinal blood samples from CLL patients on ibrutinib monotherapy were analyzed using high-throughput TCR beta sequencing. Patients were enrolled in a phase 2 open-label single-center ibrutinib monotherapy trial. For this clone: Its antigen is not yet known. The sample holds no much larger clone one base away, and base qualities are not on file.

This TCR was recovered from a human donor with chronic lymphocytic leukemia. The source was PBMCs, collected after 24 months of ibrutinib treatment.

The DNA sequence is given as TGTGCCAGCAGCTTAGCCTGGGGGGGCAATGAGCAGTTCTTC. This encodes CASSLAWGGNEQFF. The chain employs TRBV7-3 and TRBJ2-1; the junction holds 7 bases that match TRBD2. Inclusive of the bounding cysteine and phenylalanine, the CDR3 is 14 residues long. The CDR3 DNA has 42 bases and is translated from base 1. CDR1 SGHTA and CDR2 FQGTGA are derived from the germline V gene. Trimming removed 2 bases from V and 6 bases from J; the gene matches leave 4 bases unexplained.